These 21 T cell receptor beta chains were all obtained from the same sample, sequenced in a study of blood T cell repertoires in COVID-19. The repertoire was sequenced with immunoSEQ multiplex PCR; TCRdb's copy has only in-frame clones and lacks some. The table includes roughly 160,000 clones, roughly 85% detected once. The sequencing input was peripheral blood. These TCRs come from an elderly woman with acute or convalescent COVID-19.

Many counts were recorded for this clone. The chain employs TRBV4-2 and TRBJ1-3; TRBD1 aligns across 8 bases. Germline trimming cut 2 bases from V and 2 bases from J; bases unmatched to any gene: 5. The CDR3 is 16 amino acids. Germline assignment: CDR1 LGHNA and CDR2 YNFKEQ. The CDR3 sequence is CASSQLDRGPGNTIYF. Written as DNA, the CDR3 is TGTGCCAGCAGCCAACTCGACAGGGGACCTGGAAACACCATATATTTT.

A remark on this clone: Other nucleotide sequences in the sample specify the same CDR3. The rearrangement uses TRBV3-1 (or the pseudogene TRBV3-2) and TRBJ2-5; TRBD2 matches 9 bases. J was trimmed by 8 bases and V by 11 bases; bases with no gene match: 15. The length of the CDR3 is 14 residues. Germline V gives CDR1 LGHDT, CDR2 YNNKEL (reference sequence). CDR3 nucleotides: TGTGCCCCCCAACTGGCGGGGGGGGCGGGCACCCAGTACTTC. It is translated as CAPQLAGGAGTQYF.

This clone was detected only a few times. The chain recombines TRBV27 with TRBJ1-2; the D gene is possibly TRBD1 (6 bases). V lost 3 bases and J 2 bases, leaving 10 bases between the germline ends. The CDR3 consists of 14 residues. CDR1 is MNHEY and CDR2 is SMNVEV in the germline V gene (reference sequence). The CDR3 sequence is CASSLGGANYGYTF. DNA of the CDR3: TGTGCCAGCAGTTTGGGGGGGGCGAACTATGGCTACACCTTC.

The chain recombines TRBV19 with TRBJ2-7, with D perhaps TRBD1 (6 bases). The germline V gene encodes CDR1 LNHDA and CDR2 SQIVND (reference sequence). There are 11 residues in the CDR3. The germline V and J ends were trimmed by 11 bases and 6 bases, with 14 bases remaining between them. CDR3 in DNA: TGTGCCCGGACCAGGGGCTGCGAGCAGTACTTC. Protein product: CARTRGCEQYF.

As regards this clone: The identical CDR3 is also encoded by other nucleotide sequences in the sample. The chain links TRBV7-9 to TRBJ2-3; D is uncertain. This CDR3 has 12 amino acids. Trimming shortened V by 5 bases and J by 4 bases, and 7 bases separated the two germline ends. Germline V lookup: CDR1 SEHNR, CDR2 FQNEAQ (reference sequence). CDR3 sequence (DNA): TGTGCCAGCAGCCCAGAAGCAGATACGCAGTATTTT. Its translation: CASSPEADTQYF.

CDR3: CASSSSGTGGGVAYEQYF. Written as DNA, the CDR3 is TGTGCCAGCAGCTCCTCCGGGACAGGGGGCGGCGTTGCCTACGAGCAGTACTTC. The chain combines TRBV7-9 with TRBJ2-7, with 12 nucleotides matching TRBD1. CDR1 is SEHNR and CDR2 is FQNEAQ in the germline V gene (reference sequence). There are 18 residues in the CDR3. V was clipped by 4 bases and J by 2 bases; unmatched bases: 12.

The chain uses TRBV6-2 or TRBV6-3 and TRBJ2-5; maybe TRBD1 (6 bases). Trimming took off 0 bases at V and 4 bases at J, with 9 bases between the two ends. The CDR3 runs 14 residues. Germline V gene sequence: CDR1 MNHEY, CDR2 SVGEGT. The chain's CDR3 is CASSYSTGLETQYF. CDR3 DNA sequence: TGTGCCAGCAGTTACTCTACAGGGTTAGAGACCCAGTACTTC.

V gene TRBV4-2 combines with J gene TRBJ1-1; D gene unclear. Germline CDR1 is LGHNA and CDR2 is YNFKEQ. The CDR3 totals 15 residues. The V end lost 1 base, the J end lost 6 bases, and 15 bases lay between the germline ends. Here the CDR3 reads CASSQVGSGFAEAFF. CDR3 nucleotide sequence: TGTGCCAGCAGCCAAGTTGGTTCAGGTTTCGCTGAAGCTTTCTTT.

The chain carries TRBV28 and TRBJ1-1; TRBD1 matches 9 bases. CDR1 and CDR2 (germline): MDHEN, SYDVKM. This CDR3 contains 15 residues. The junction had 6 bases not matched to a gene; V was cut back by 3 bases and J by 4 bases. CDR3 coding DNA: TGTGCCAGCAGTTTTAAGTTGACAGGGGGCACTGAAGCTTTCTTT. Protein: CASSFKLTGGTEAFF.

The genes are TRBV6-1 and TRBJ1-3, with D possibly matching TRBD1 (6 bases). The V and J ends lost 2 bases and 1 base respectively, with 12 bases between them. The germline gives CDR1 MNHNS, CDR2 SASEGT. The CDR3 sequence is 16 residues long. CDR3 nucleotides: TGTGCCAGCAGTGAAAATCACAGGGTGTCTGGAAACACCATATATTTT. As protein: CASSENHRVSGNTIYF.

The CDR3 is CASSSHTSQHF. The CDR3 nucleotides are TGTGCCAGTAGTTCACATACGTCCCAGCATTTT. The chain joins TRBV19 to TRBJ1-5; the D is unclear. In germline, CDR1 is LNHDA, CDR2 SQIVND (reference sequence). Trimming cost V 5 bases and J 11 bases, with 10 bases left between them. The CDR3 consists of 11 residues.

The V gene is TRBV29-1, the J gene TRBJ1-1; 8 nucleotides align to TRBD1. Trimming cost V 6 bases and J 8 bases; bases outside gene matches: 11. The CDR3 is 13 amino acids. Germline loops: CDR1 SQVTM, CDR2 ANQGSEA. The CDR3 nucleotides are TGCAGCGTCGCGACCGGGACAGGAAGAGAAGCTTTCTTT. Amino acid sequence: CSVATGTGREAFF.

The chain joins TRBV19 to TRBJ1-1; the D is unclear. Trimming took off 1 base at V and 0 bases at J, with 6 bases between the two ends. Per the germline V gene, CDR1 is LNHDA and CDR2 is SQIVND (reference sequence). The CDR3 is 14 amino acids. In DNA, the CDR3 is TGTGCCAGTAGTATAGGCCCGGTGAACACTGAAGCTTTCTTT. Its translation: CASSIGPVNTEAFF.

This chain uses TRBV5-1 with TRBJ1-6; D is uncertain. V dropped 4 bases and J dropped 0 bases, with 14 bases sitting between them. This CDR3 has 17 amino acids. Germline CDR1 is SGHRS and CDR2 is YFSETQ. The chain's CDR3 is CASSPTQISSYNSPLHF. The CDR3 coding sequence is TGCGCCAGCAGCCCAACGCAGATAAGCTCCTATAATTCACCCCTCCACTTT.

This clone was found once. The chain links TRBV5-1 to TRBJ2-7; TRBD2 matches at 7 bases. Looked up from germline, CDR1 is SGHRS and CDR2 is YFSETQ. The CDR3 runs 14 residues. J was trimmed by 5 bases and V by 0 bases; bases with no gene match: 5. The CDR3 bases are TGCGCCAGCAGCTTGGAAGCGGGGACGAACGAGCAGTACTTC. This translates into CASSLEAGTNEQYF.

The chain links TRBV5-4 to TRBJ1-1; D is undetermined. The V and J ends lost 4 bases and 1 base respectively, with 8 bases between them. Germline CDR1 reads SGHNT; CDR2 reads YYREEE (reference sequence). CDR3 length equals 13 residues. The CDR3 bases are TGTGCCAGCAGCCATTCAGGGAACACTGAAGCTTTCTTT. This translates into CASSHSGNTEAFF.

This chain's CDR3 is CASSASVAGPGEQYF. The CDR3 nucleotides are TGTGCCAGCAGCGCGTCCGTAGCGGGGCCCGGCGAGCAGTACTTC. The chain joins TRBV9 to TRBJ2-7, with 8 bases identical to TRBD2. The trim removed 3 bases at V and 6 bases at J, leaving 11 bases unmatched. The CDR3 is made up of 15 amino acids. CDR1 SGDLS and CDR2 YYNGEE come from the germline V gene.

The chain combines TRBV4-1 with TRBJ2-1; 11 positions agree with TRBD2. Germline V gene lookup returns CDR1 MGHRA and CDR2 YSYEKL. CDR3 size: 16 residues. The ends lost 5 bases at V and 1 base at J; junction bases unmatched: 4. As DNA, the CDR3 is TGCGCCAGCAGCACCAGACTAGCGGGGTCCTACAATGAGCAGTTCTTC. Residues: CASSTRLAGSYNEQFF.

The gene calls are TRBV19 and TRBJ1-4; D call uncertain. In germline, CDR1 is LNHDA, CDR2 SQIVND (reference sequence). The CDR3 loop spans 13 amino acids. V was clipped by 2 bases and J by 9 bases, with 10 bases between them. In DNA form, the CDR3 reads TGTGCCAGTAGTATACTCCCAGAACAAAAACTGTTTTTT. Translation gives CASSILPEQKLFF. Complete variable domain (other parts from reference TRBV19 and TRBJ1-4): DGGITQSPKYLFRKEGQNVTLSCEQNLNHDAMYWYRQDPGQGLRLIYYSQIVNDFQKGDIAEGYSVSREKKESFPLTVTSAQKNPTAFYLCASSILPEQKLFFGSGTQLSVL.

This chain joins TRBV7-9 and TRBJ2-1, with D possibly TRBD1 on 7 matching bases. Germline V gene data show CDR1 as SEHNR and CDR2 as FQNEAQ (reference sequence). The ends were cut back, 5 bases at V and 5 bases at J, with 16 bases in the middle. The CDR3 spans 15 residues. The CDR3 here is CASSRRQGGHNEQFF. CDR3 sequence (DNA): TGTGCCAGCAGCAGAAGGCAGGGGGGTCACAATGAGCAGTTCTTC. The full variable domain, its missing parts supplied by reference TRBV7-9 and TRBJ2-1, is DTGVSQNPRHKITKRGQNVTFRCDPISEHNRLYWYRQTLGQGPEFLTYFQNEAQLEKSRLLSDRFSAERPKGSFSTLEIQRTEQGDSAMYLCASSRRQGGHNEQFFGPGTRLTVL.

This chain's CDR3 is CASSQDSGPSGTGELFF. The CDR3 coding sequence is TGCGCCAGCAGCCAAGATTCTGGGCCTAGCGGAACCGGGGAGCTGTTTTTT. The chain employs TRBV4-1 and TRBJ2-2; 7 bases line up with TRBD2. The CDR3 consists of 17 residues. Germline CDR1 MGHRA, CDR2 YSYEKL. The V and J ends lost 0 bases and 5 bases, in that order; junction bases with no gene match: 9.